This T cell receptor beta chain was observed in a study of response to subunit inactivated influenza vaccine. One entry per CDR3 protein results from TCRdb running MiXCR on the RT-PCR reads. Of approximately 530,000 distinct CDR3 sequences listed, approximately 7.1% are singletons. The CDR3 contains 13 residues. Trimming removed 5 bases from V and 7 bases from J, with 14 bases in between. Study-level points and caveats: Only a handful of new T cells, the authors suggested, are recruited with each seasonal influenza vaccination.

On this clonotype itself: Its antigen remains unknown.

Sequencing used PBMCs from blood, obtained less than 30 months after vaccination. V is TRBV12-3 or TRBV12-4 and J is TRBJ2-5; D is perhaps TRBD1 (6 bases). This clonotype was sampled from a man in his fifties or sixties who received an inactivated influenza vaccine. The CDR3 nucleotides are TGTGCCAGCAGTCCACCGGGACAACCGACCCAGTACTTC. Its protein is CASSPPGQPTQYF.